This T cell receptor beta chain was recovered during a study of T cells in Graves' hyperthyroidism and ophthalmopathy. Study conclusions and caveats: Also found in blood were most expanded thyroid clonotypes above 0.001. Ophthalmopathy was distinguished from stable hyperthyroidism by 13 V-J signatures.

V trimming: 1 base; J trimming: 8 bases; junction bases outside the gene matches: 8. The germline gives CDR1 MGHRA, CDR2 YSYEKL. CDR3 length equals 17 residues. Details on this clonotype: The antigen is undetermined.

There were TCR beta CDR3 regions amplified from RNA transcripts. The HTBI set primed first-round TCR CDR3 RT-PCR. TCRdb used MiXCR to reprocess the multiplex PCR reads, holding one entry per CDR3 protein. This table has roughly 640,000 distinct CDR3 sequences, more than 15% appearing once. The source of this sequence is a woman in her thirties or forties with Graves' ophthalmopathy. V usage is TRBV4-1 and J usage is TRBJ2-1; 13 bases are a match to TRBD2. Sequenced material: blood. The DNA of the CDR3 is TGCGCCAGCAGCCAAGCCCTAACTAGCGGGGGGGAGTATGAGCAGTTCTTC. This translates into CASSQALTSGGEYEQFF.